The source of this T cell receptor beta chain is a study of shared clonotypes between healthy human individuals. About the research overall: The cohort comprised a couple of women and a few men. Their ages spanned 18 to 49 years.

Over several immunoSEQ plates, each subset's genomic DNA was distributed in even portions. Data came from immunoSEQ multiplex PCR; TCRdb stores just in-frame clones and leaves some out. The data show about 680,000 clones, with about three quarters seen just once and roughly 1.9% held by the top ten. The CDR3 is made up of 13 amino acids. CDR1 is SGDLS and CDR2 is YYNGEE in the germline V gene. V was cut by 1 base and J by 4 bases, with 8 bases left in between. Study-level findings and limits: The small donor group covered limited genetic and exposure diversity. All-four-donor shared clonotypes had higher generation probabilities than non-shared clonotypes did.

Comment on this clone: Its target is unknown.

Material: memory CD4+ T cells sorted from blood. Sample subset: CD45RA-negative fraction. The clonotype was recovered from a woman aged 25 to 39 in good health. This chain links TRBV9 with TRBJ1-2; D is unresolved. The CDR3 protein is CASSVNTAYGYTF. The CDR3 DNA sequence: TGTGCCAGCAGCGTAAATACAGCCTATGGCTACACCTTC.